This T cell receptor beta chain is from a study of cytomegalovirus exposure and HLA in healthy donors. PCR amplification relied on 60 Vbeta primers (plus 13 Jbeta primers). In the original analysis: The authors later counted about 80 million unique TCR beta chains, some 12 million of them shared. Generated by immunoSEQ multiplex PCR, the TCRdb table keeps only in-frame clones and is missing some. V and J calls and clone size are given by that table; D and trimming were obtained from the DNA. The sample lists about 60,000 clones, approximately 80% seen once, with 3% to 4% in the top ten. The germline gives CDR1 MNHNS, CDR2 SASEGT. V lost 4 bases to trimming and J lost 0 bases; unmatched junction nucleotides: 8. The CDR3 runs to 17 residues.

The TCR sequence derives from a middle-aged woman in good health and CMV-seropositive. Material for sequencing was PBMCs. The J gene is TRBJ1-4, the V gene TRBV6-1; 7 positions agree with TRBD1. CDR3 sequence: CASSAGQADTTNEKLFF. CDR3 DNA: TGTGCCAGCAGTGCTGGACAGGCCGATACAACTAATGAAAAACTGTTTTTT.